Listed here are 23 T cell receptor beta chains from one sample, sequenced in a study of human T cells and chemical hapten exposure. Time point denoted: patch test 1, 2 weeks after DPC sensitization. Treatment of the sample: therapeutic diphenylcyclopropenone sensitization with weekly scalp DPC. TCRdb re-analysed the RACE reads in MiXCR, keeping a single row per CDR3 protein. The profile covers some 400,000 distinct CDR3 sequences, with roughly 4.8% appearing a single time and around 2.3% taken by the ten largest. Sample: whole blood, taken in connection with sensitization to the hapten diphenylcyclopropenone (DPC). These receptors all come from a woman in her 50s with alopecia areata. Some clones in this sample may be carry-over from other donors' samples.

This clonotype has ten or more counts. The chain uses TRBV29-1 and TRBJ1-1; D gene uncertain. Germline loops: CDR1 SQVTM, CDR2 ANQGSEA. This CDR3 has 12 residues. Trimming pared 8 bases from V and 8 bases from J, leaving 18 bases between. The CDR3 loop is CSSSLRGGEAFF. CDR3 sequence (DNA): TGCAGCTCGTCATTACGGGGTGGAGAAGCTTTCTTT.

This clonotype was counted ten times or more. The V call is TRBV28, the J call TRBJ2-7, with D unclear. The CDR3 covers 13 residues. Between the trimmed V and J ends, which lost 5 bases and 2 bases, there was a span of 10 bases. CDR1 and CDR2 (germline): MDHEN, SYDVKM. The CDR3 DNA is TGTGCCAGCAGTCCCCACGGCCCCTACGAGCAGTACTTC. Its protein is CASSPHGPYEQYF.

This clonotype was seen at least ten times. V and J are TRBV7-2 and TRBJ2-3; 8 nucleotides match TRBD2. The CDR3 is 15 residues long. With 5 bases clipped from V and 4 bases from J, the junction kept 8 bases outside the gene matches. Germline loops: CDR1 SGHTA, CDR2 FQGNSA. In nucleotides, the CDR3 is TGTGCCAGCAGCGTAGGACTAGCTGGGGCAGATACGCAGTATTTT. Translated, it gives CASSVGLAGADTQYF.

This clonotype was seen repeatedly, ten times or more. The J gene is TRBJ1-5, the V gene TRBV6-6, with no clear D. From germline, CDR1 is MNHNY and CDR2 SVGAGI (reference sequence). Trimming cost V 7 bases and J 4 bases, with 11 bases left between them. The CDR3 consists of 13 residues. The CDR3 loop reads CASKGRGNQPQHF. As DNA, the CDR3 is TGTGCCAGCAAGGGCCGGGGTAATCAGCCCCAGCATTTT.

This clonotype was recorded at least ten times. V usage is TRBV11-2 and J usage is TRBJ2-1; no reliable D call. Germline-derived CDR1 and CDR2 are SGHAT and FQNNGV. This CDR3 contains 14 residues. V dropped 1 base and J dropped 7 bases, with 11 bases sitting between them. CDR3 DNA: TGTGCCAGCAGCTTAGCCATACTGGATAATGAGCAGTTCTTC. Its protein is CASSLAILDNEQFF.

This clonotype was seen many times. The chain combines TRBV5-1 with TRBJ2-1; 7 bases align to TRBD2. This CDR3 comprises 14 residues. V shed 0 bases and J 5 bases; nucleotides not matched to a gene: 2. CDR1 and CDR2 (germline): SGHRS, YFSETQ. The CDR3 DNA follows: TGCGCCAGCAGCTTGGCCGCGGGGGACAATGAGCAGTTCTTC. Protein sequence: CASSLAAGDNEQFF.

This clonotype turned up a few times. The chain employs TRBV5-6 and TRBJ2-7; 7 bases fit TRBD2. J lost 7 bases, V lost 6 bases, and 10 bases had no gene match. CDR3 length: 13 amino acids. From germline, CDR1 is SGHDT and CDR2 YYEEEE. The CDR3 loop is CASTGTNVWEQYF. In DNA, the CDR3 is TGTGCCAGCACCGGGACTAACGTTTGGGAGCAGTACTTC.

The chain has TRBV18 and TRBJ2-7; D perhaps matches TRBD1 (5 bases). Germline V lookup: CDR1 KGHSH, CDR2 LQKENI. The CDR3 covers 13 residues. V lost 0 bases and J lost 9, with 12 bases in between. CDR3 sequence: CASSPPSGLGQYF. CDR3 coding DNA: TGTGCCAGCTCACCACCGTCAGGGCTCGGGCAGTACTTC.

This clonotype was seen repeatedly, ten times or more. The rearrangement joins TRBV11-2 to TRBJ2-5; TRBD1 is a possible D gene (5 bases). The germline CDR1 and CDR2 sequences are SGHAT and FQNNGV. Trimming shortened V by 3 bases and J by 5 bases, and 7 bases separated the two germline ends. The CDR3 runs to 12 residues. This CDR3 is CASSLTAETQYF. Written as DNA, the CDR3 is TGTGCCAGCAGCTTGACAGCGGAGACCCAGTACTTC.

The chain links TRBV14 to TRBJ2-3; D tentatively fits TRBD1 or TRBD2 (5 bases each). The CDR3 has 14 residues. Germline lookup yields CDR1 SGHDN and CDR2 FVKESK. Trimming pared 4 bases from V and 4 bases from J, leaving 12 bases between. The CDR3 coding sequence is TGTGCCAGCAGCCGTGAGAGGGGAGCAGATACGCAGTATTTT. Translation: CASSRERGADTQYF.

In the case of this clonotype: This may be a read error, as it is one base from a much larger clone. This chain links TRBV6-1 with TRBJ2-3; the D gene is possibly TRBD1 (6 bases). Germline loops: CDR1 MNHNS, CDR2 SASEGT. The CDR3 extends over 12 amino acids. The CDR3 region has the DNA TGTGACAGCAGCTCCTACAGGGAAACGCAGTATTTT. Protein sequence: CDSSSYRETQYF.

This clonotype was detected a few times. CDR3 sequence (DNA): TGTGCCAGCAGTGGAGAGGAACAAGAGACCCAGTACTTC. Translated, it gives CASSGEEQETQYF. The chain has TRBV6-1 and TRBJ2-5; D is uncertain. V shed 4 bases and J shed 2 bases, with 8 bases lying between them. The CDR3 is made up of 13 amino acids. Per germline, CDR1 MNHNS and CDR2 SASEGT.

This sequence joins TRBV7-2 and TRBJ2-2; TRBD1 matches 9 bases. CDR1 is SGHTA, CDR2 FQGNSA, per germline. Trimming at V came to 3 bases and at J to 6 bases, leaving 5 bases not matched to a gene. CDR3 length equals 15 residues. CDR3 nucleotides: TGTGCCAGCAGCTTCCCCGGGACAGGGTCCGGGGAGCTGTTTTTT. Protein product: CASSFPGTGSGELFF.

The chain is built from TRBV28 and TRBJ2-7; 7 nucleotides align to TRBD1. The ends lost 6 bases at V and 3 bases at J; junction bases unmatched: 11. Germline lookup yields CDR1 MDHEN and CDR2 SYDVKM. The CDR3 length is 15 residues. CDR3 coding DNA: TGTGCCAGCAGACCCATAAGACAGGGTAACTACGAGCAGTACTTC. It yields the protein CASRPIRQGNYEQYF.

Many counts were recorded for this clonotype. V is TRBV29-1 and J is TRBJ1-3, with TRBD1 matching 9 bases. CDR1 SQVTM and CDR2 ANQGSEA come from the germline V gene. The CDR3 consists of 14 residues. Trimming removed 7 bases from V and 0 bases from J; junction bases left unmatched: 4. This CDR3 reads CSAGTGSSGNTIYF. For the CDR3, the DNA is TGCAGCGCTGGGACAGGGAGCTCTGGAAACACCATATATTTT. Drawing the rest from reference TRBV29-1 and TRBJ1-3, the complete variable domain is SAVISQKPSRDICQRGTSLTIQCQVDSQVTMMFWYRQQPGQSLTLIATANQGSEATYESGFVIDKFPISRPNLTFSTLTVSNMSPEDSSIYLCSAGTGSSGNTIYFGEGSWLTVV.

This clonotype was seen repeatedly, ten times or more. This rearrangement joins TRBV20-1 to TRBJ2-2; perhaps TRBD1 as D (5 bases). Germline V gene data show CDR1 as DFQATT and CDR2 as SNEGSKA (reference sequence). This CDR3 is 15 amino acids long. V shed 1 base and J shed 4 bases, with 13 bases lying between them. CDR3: CSARVVSQGTGELFF. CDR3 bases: TGCAGTGCTAGAGTAGTCTCCCAGGGCACCGGGGAGCTGTTTTTT.

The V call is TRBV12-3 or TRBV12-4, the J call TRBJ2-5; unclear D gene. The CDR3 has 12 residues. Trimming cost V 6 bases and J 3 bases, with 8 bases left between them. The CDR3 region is CASSPTKETQYF. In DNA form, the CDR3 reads TGTGCCAGCAGCCCGACCAAAGAGACCCAGTACTTC.

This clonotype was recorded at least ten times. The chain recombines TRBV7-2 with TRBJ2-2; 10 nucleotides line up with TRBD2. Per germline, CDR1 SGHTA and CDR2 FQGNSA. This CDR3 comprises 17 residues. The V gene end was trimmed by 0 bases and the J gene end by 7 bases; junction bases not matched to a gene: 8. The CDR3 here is CASSLASLAGTIGELFF. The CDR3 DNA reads TGTGCCAGCAGCTTAGCGTCACTAGCGGGAACTATCGGGGAGCTGTTTTTT.

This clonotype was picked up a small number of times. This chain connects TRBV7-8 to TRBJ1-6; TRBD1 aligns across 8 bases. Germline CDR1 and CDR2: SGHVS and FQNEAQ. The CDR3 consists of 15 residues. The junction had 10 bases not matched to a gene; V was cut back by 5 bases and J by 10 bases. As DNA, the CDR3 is TGTGCCAGCAGCCCCCTGACAGGGGAATTCTCACCCCTCCACTTT. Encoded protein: CASSPLTGEFSPLHF. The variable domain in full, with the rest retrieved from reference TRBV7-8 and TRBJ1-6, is GAGVSQSPRYKVAKRGQDVALRCDPISGHVSLFWYQQALGQGPEFLTYFQNEAQLDKSGLPSDRFFAERPEGSVSTLKIQRTQQEDSAVYLCASSPLTGEFSPLHFGNGTRLTVT.

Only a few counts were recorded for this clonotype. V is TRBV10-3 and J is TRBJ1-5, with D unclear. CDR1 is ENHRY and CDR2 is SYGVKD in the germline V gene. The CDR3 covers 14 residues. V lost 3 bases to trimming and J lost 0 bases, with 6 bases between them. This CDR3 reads CAISDPDSNQPQHF. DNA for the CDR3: TGTGCCATCAGTGACCCAGATAGCAATCAGCCCCAGCATTTT.

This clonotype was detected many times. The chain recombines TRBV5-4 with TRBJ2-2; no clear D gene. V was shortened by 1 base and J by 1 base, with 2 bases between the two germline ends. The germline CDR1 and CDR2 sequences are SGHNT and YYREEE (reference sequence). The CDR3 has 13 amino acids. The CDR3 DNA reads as TGTGCCAGCAGCTTGATGAACACCGGGGAGCTGTTTTTT. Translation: CASSLMNTGELFF.

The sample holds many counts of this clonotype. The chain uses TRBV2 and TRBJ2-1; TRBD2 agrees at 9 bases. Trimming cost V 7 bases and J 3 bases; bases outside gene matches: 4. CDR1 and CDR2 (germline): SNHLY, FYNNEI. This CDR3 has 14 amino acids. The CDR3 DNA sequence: TGTGCCAGCACCTGGACTAGCGACTACAATGAGCAGTTCTTC. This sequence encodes CASTWTSDYNEQFF. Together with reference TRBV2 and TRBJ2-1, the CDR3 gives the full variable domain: EPEVTQTPSHQVTQMGQEVILRCVPISNHLYFYWYRQILGQKVEFLVSFYNNEISEKSEIFDDQFSVERPDGSNFTLKIRSTKLEDSAMYFCASTWTSDYNEQFFGPGTRLTVL.

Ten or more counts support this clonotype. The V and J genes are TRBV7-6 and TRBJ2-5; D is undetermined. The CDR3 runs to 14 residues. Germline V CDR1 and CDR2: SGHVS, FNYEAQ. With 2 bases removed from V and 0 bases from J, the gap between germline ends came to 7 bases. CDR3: CASSLLGYQETQYF. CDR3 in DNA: TGTGCCAGCAGCTTACTGGGGTACCAAGAGACCCAGTACTTC.